This T cell receptor (beta chain) was observed in a study of blood T cell repertoires in COVID-19. Across the whole study: T cells, B-cell-depleted T cells, or PBMCs supplied cDNA or gDNA.

V was cut by 0 bases and J by 4 bases, with 11 bases left in between. The CDR3 has 14 residues. Germline assignment: CDR1 SGHRS and CDR2 YFSETQ. Original data processing: From reference gene primer amplification, estimates of nucleated cell counts were derived. Only in-frame clones appear in the TCRdb table, and some are missing; sequencing was by immunoSEQ multiplex PCR. That table is the source of V, J and clone size, and D and trimming were worked out from the DNA. The table shows under 200,000 clones, with about 85% occurring only once. The sequence derives from a woman at least 80 years old with acute or convalescent COVID-19. Sequencing input: peripheral blood. J is TRBJ2-7 and V is TRBV5-1; D ambiguous. The CDR3 coding sequence is TGCGCCAGCAGCTTGGGTGTATGGAGTTACGAGCAGTACTTC. It translates to CASSLGVWSYEQYF.